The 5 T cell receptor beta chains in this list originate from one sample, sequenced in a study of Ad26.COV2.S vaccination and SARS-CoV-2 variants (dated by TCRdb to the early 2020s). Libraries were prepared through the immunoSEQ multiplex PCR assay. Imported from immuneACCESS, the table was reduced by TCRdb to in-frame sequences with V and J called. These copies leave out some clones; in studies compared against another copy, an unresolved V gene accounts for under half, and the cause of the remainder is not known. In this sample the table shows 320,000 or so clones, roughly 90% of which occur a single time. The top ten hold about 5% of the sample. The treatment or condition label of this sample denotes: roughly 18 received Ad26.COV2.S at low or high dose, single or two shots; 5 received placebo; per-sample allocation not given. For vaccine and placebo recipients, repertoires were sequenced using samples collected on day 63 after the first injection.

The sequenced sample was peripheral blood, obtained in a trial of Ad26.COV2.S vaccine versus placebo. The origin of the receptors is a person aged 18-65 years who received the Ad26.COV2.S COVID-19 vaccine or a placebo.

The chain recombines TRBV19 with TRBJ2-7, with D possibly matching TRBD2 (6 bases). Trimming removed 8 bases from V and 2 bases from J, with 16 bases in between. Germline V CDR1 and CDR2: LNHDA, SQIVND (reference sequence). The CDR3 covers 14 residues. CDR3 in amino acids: CASGGGRDPYEQYF. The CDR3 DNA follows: TGTGCCAGTGGGGGAGGAAGGGACCCCTACGAGCAGTACTTC.

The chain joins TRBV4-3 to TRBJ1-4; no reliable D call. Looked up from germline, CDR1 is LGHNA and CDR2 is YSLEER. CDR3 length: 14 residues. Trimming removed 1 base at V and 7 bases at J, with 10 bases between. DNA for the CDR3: TGCGCCAGCAGCCAAGGGGATGGACGTGAAAAACTGTTTTTT. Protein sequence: CASSQGDGREKLFF.

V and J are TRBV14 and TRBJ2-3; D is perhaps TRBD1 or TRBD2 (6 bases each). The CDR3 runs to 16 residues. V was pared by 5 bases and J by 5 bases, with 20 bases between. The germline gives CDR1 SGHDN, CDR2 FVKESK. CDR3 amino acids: CASSFYGGALVDTQYF. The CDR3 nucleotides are TGTGCCAGCAGCTTTTACGGGGGCGCCTTAGTAGATACGCAGTATTTT.

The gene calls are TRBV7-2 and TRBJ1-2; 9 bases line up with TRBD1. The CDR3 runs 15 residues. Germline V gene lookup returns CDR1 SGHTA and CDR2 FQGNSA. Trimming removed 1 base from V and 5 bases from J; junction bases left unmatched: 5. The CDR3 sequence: CASSLGVGQGYGYTF. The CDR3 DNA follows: TGTGCCAGCAGCTTAGGGGTGGGACAGGGATATGGCTACACCTTC.

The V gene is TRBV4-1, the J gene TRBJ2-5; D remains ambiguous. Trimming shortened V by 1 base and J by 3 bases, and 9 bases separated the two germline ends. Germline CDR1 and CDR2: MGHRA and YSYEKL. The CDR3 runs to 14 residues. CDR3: CASSQGPIEETQYF. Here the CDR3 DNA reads TGCGCCAGCAGCCAAGGCCCGATAGAAGAGACCCAGTACTTC.